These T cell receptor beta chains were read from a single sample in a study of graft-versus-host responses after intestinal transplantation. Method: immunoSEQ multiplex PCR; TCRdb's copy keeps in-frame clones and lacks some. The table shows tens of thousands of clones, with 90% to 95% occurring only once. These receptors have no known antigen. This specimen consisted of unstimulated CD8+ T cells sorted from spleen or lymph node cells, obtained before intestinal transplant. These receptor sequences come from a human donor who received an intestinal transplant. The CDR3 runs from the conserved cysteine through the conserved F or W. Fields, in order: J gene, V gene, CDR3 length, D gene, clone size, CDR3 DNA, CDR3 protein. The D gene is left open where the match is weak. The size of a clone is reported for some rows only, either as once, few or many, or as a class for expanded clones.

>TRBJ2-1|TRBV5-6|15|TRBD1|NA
TGTGCCAGCAGCTCTAGGGGGCGCCCCTACAATGAGCAGTTCTTC
CASSSRGRPYNEQFF
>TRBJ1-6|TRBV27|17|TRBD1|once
TGTGCCAGCAGTTTAGGACCGACGCCAGGGGGAAACTCACCCCTCCACTTT
CASSLGPTPGGNSPLHF
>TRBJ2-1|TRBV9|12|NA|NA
TGTGCCAGCAGCGGAGTTTACAATGAGCAGTTCTTC
CASSGVYNEQFF
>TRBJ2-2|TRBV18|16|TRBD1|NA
TGTGCCAGCTCTCCTTGGGACAGGGTGAAGACCGGGGAGCTGTTTTTT
CASSPWDRVKTGELFF
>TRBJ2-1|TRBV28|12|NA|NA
TGTGCCAGCAGTTGGGGAGTGAATGAGCAGTTCTTC
CASSWGVNEQFF
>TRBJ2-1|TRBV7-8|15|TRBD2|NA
TGTGCCAGCAGCTTAAGCGGGGGACTAAGGGATGAGCAGTTCTTC
CASSLSGGLRDEQFF
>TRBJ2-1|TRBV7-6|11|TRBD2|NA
TGTGCCAGCTCACGGGGGGATGAGCAGTTCTTC
CASSRGDEQFF
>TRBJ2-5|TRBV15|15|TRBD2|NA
TGTGCCACCAGCAGAGTTGGGACTAGCGAGGAGACCCAGTACTTC
CATSRVGTSEETQYF
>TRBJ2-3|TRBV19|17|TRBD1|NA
TGTGCCAGTAGTATAGTCGGGACAGGGGGGATAGCAGATACGCAGTATTTT
CASSIVGTGGIADTQYF
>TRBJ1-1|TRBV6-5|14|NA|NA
TGTGCCAGCAGTTACTCAAGGGGGGGCACTGAAGCTTTCTTT
CASSYSRGGTEAFF
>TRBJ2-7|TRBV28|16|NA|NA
TGTGCCAGCAGTTTATCTGTGACATCCCCCTCCTACGAGCAGTACTTC
CASSLSVTSPSYEQYF
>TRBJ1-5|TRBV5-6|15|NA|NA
TGTGCCAGCAGCTTGGCTTCGGGTGGCAATCAGCCCCAGCATTTT
CASSLASGGNQPQHF
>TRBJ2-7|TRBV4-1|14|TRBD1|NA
TGCGCCAGCAGCCCGCGGACAGGGATCTACGAGCAGTACTTC
CASSPRTGIYEQYF
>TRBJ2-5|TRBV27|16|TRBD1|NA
TGTGCCAGCAGTTCCCGGGCGGACAGGGCCCAAGAGACCCAGTACTTC
CASSSRADRAQETQYF
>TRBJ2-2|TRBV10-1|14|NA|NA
TGCGCCAGCAGTGTAGCTAGCGACACCGGGGAGCTGTTTTTT
CASSVASDTGELFF
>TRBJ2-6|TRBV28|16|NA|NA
TGTGCCAGCAGTTTCGTTGGGAGAACTGGGGCCAACGTCCTGACTTTC
CASSFVGRTGANVLTF
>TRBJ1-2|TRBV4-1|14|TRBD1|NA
TGCGCCAGCAGCCCCTGGCAGGGGGCAAATGGCTACACCTTC
CASSPWQGANGYTF
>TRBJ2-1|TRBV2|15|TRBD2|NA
TGTGCCAGCAGCATTACTAGCGGGAGTTGGAATGAGCAGTTCTTC
CASSITSGSWNEQFF
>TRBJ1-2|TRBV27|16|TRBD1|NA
TGTGCCAGCAGTCCCTCAGGGGGCGACGCCGCATATGGTTACACCTTC
CASSPSGGDAAYGYTF
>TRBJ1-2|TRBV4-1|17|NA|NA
TGCGCCAGCAGCCAAGGAGGCGGGGTCCTCGAGTTCTATGGCTACACCTTC
CASSQGGGVLEFYGYTF
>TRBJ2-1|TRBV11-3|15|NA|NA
TGTGCCAGCAGCCCTTCTACCGTCCAATACAATGAGCAGTTCTTC
CASSPSTVQYNEQFF
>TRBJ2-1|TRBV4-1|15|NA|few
TGCGCCAGCAGCATACACCCAGCGGGCCACAATGAGCAGTTCTTC
CASSIHPAGHNEQFF
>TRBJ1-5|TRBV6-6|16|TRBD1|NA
TGTGCCAGCAGTTACTCTTCCGACAGGGTCGTACAGCCCCAGCATTTT
CASSYSSDRVVQPQHF
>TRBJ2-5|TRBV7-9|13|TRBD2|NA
TGTGCCAGCAGCCCGGGGGGGGCGGAGACCCAGTACTTC
CASSPGGAETQYF
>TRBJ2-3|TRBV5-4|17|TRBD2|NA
TGTGCCAGCAGCTACCTGGGACTAGCGGGGGGCACAGATACGCAGTATTTT
CASSYLGLAGGTDTQYF
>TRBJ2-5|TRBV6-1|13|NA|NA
TGTGCCAGCAGTCCCAGGGATGGGGAGACCCAGTACTTC
CASSPRDGETQYF
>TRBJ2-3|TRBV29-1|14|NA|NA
TGCAGCGGGGAGGATGCGGACCGACCAGATACGCAGTATTTT
CSGEDADRPDTQYF
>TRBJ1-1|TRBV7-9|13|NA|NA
TGTGCCAGCAGACAAGGGGGGAACACTGAAGCTTTCTTT
CASRQGGNTEAFF
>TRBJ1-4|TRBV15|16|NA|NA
TGTGCCACCAGCAGAGATAGGGACTCAACTAATGAAAAACTGTTTTTT
CATSRDRDSTNEKLFF
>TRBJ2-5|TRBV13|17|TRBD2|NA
TGTGCCAGCAGCGCCTTAGCGGGCGGGGGGGAGCAAGAGACCCAGTACTTC
CASSALAGGGEQETQYF
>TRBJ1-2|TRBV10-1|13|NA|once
TGCGCCAGCAGTTCCCGACGGGATAGGGGCTACACCTTC
CASSSRRDRGYTF
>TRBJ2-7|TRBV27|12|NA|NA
TGTGCCAGCAGTTTGGGCGGGTACGAGCAGTACTTC
CASSLGGYEQYF
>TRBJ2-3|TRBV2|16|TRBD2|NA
TGTGCCAGCAGTGGGCATAGCGGGGGTAACACAGATACGCAGTATTTT
CASSGHSGGNTDTQYF
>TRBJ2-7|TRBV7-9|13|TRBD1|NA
TGTGCCAGCCGTGGGGACAGGAACTACGAGCAGTACTTC
CASRGDRNYEQYF
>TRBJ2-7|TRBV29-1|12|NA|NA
TGCAGCGTCGGATACTCAGGGCGCGAGCAGTACTTC
CSVGYSGREQYF
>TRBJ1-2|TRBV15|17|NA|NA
TGTGCCACCAGCAGAGATGAGCAGGGCATAGCTAACTATGGCTACACCTTC
CATSRDEQGIANYGYTF
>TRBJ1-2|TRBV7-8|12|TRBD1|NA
TGTGCCAGCAGCTTGGAGGGGGCCGGCTACACCTTC
CASSLEGAGYTF
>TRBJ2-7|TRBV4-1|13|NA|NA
TGCGCCAGCAGCCACCGGGAATCCTACGAGCAGTACTTC
CASSHRESYEQYF
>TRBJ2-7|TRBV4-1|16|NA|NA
TGCGCCAGCAGCCGGGGCGGGGGGACAGCTACTTACGAGCAGTACTTC
CASSRGGGTATYEQYF
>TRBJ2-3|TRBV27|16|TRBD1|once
TGTGCCAGCAGTCCTAGGGGGACAGGCTACACAGATACGCAGTATTTT
CASSPRGTGYTDTQYF
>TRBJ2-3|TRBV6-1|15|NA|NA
TGTGCCAGCAGTGAGTACGCCCAGGGTGGGGATACGCAGTATTTT
CASSEYAQGGDTQYF
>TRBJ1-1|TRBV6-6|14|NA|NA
TGTGCCAGCAGTCTCTCGGACAGAGGCACTGAAGCTTTCTTT
CASSLSDRGTEAFF
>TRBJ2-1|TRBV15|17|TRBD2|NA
TGTGCCACCAGCAGAGATGAGAGCGGGAGCTCCTACAATGAGCAGTTCTTC
CATSRDESGSSYNEQFF
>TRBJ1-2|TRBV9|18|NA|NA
TGTGCCAGCAGCGTAGACCCCGATGCACTGTATCCTAACTATGGCTACACCTTC
CASSVDPDALYPNYGYTF
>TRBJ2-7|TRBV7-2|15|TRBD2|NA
TGTGCCAGCAGCCCCCTAGCGGGAGGGCCGTACGAGCAGTACTTC
CASSPLAGGPYEQYF
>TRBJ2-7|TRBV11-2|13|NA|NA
TGTGCCAGCAGCTTAGGTCTCCTATACGAGCAGTACTTC
CASSLGLLYEQYF
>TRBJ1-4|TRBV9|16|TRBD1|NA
TGTGCCAGCAGCGCTCATGGACAGGGGGCTTATGAAAAACTGTTTTTT
CASSAHGQGAYEKLFF
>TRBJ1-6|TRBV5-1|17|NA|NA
TGCGCCAGCAGGGTTGGGCCCTTGTCTGGGAGGAATTCACCCCTCCACTTT
CASRVGPLSGRNSPLHF
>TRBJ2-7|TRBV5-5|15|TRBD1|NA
TGTGCCAGCAGCTTGTCGGACAGGGGAATTTACGAGCAGTACTTC
CASSLSDRGIYEQYF
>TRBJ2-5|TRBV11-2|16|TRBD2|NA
TGTGCCAGCAGCTTAGACCCTGCGGGGGGGCTGGAGACCCAGTACTTC
CASSLDPAGGLETQYF
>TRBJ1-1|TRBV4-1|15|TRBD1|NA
TGCGCCAGCAGCCAAGATCCCCGGGACAGCTCTGAAGCTTTCTTT
CASSQDPRDSSEAFF